These 19 T cell receptor beta chains came from one sample sequenced in a study of cytomegalovirus exposure and HLA in healthy donors. PCR was performed using 60 Vbeta and 13 Jbeta primers. Libraries were prepared by immunoSEQ multiplex PCR; TCRdb keeps only in-frame clonotypes and omits some of them. The sample has around 130,000 clones, approximately 80% seen once. The sequenced sample was PBMCs. The receptors derive from a girl aged 2 to 9 in good health and CMV-seronegative.

The chain has TRBV27 and TRBJ2-1; D is uncertain. Between the trimmed V and J ends, which lost 5 bases and 4 bases, there was a span of 12 bases. The CDR3 has 14 amino acids. From germline, CDR1 is MNHEY and CDR2 SMNVEV (reference sequence). CDR3 residues: CASSIFGPYNEQFF. In nucleotides, the CDR3 is TGTGCCAGCAGTATCTTCGGTCCTTACAATGAGCAGTTCTTC.

V is TRBV9 and J is TRBJ2-1; maybe TRBD1 (6 bases). The length of the CDR3 is 14 residues. V lost 3 bases, J lost 11 bases, and 18 bases lay in between. Germline CDR1 and CDR2: SGDLS and YYNGEE. The CDR3 loop is CASSEFTGPSQQFF. CDR3 nucleotide sequence: TGTGCCAGCAGCGAATTCACAGGGCCCAGCCAGCAGTTCTTC.

This chain joins TRBV5-1 and TRBJ2-1, with 10 bases identical to TRBD1. This CDR3 has 15 residues. Germline trimming cut 2 bases from V and 5 bases from J; bases unmatched to any gene: 4. CDR1 and CDR2 (germline): SGHRS, YFSETQ. This CDR3 reads CASSFDRGRNNEQFF. In DNA form, the CDR3 reads TGCGCCAGCAGCTTCGACAGGGGGCGTAACAATGAGCAGTTCTTC.

This sequence joins TRBV29-1 and TRBJ2-3; D is uncertain. The CDR3 is 13 residues long. Germline V gene lookup returns CDR1 SQVTM and CDR2 ANQGSEA. The ends were cut back, 6 bases at V and 4 bases at J, with 14 bases in the middle. The CDR3 DNA is TGCAGCGTAGCACTGCAGGTTGCAGATACGCAGTATTTT. This encodes CSVALQVADTQYF.

This clone was counted once. The chain is built from TRBV19 and TRBJ1-5; tentative D call: TRBD1 (6 bases). Germline CDR1 is LNHDA and CDR2 is SQIVND (reference sequence). The CDR3 sequence is 15 residues long. V was pared by 3 bases and J by 0 bases, with 9 bases between. The CDR3 is CASSMTGYSNQPQHF. In nucleotides, the CDR3 is TGTGCCAGTAGTATGACAGGTTATAGCAATCAGCCCCAGCATTTT.

The chain links TRBV13 to TRBJ2-1, with 9 bases fitting TRBD1. The junction had 0 bases not matched to a gene; V was cut back by 0 bases and J by 3 bases. This CDR3 region has 15 residues. Germline V gene sequence: CDR1 PRHDT, CDR2 FYEKMQ (reference sequence). The CDR3 loop is CASSLGGQGYNEQFF. The CDR3 DNA is TGTGCCAGCAGCTTAGGGGGACAGGGCTACAATGAGCAGTTCTTC.

The chain couples TRBV18 to TRBJ1-1; D might be TRBD1 (6 bases). The V end lost 4 bases, the J end lost 1 base, and 7 bases lay between the germline ends. The CDR3 has 13 residues. From germline, CDR1 is KGHSH and CDR2 LQKENI. CDR3 nucleotide sequence: TGTGCCAGCTCACGGACAGAGAACACTGAAGCTTTCTTT. This sequence encodes CASSRTENTEAFF.

CDR3 sequence: CASSLGSGTGSYEQYF. The CDR3 bases are TGTGCCAGCAGTTTAGGATCCGGGACTGGTTCCTACGAGCAGTACTTC. This chain joins TRBV28 and TRBJ2-5, with D possibly matching TRBD2 (6 bases). The J call may be incorrect, as the DNA end agrees better with TRBJ2-7. Per the germline V gene, CDR1 is MDHEN and CDR2 is SYDVKM. The CDR3 runs 16 residues.

The V and J genes are TRBV5-6 and TRBJ2-1; the match to TRBD2 covers 10 bases. The CDR3 length is 16 residues. The J segment lost 6 bases and the V segment lost 0 bases, leaving 6 bases of the junction unmatched. CDR1 and CDR2 from the germline V gene are SGHDT and YYEEEE. CDR3 DNA sequence: TGTGCCAGCAGCTTGGCCCCAGCGGGGGGGTTCAATGAGCAGTTCTTC. It translates to CASSLAPAGGFNEQFF.

This sequence joins TRBV9 and TRBJ1-1, with D possibly being TRBD1 (6 bases). The CDR3 consists of 14 residues. Germline loops: CDR1 SGDLS, CDR2 YYNGEE. V gave up 0 bases and J gave up 5 bases, with 11 bases separating them. This CDR3 is CASSVGGGTTEAFF. The DNA of the CDR3 is TGTGCCAGCAGCGTAGGAGGGGGAACTACTGAAGCTTTCTTT. Looking up the rest from reference TRBV9 and TRBJ1-1 gives the full variable domain: DSGVTQTPKHLITATGQRVTLRCSPRSGDLSVYWYQQSLDQGLQFLIQYYNGEERAKGNILERFSAQQFPDLHSELNLSSLELGDSALYFCASSVGGGTTEAFFGQGTRLTVV.

This chain uses TRBV6-1 with TRBJ2-7; 9 nucleotides line up with TRBD1. Germline V gene lookup returns CDR1 MNHNS and CDR2 SASEGT. V gave up 4 bases and J gave up 4 bases; unmatched junction bases: 5. The CDR3 runs to 14 residues. The CDR3: CASSVGDRAYEQYF. CDR3 nucleotide sequence: TGTGCCAGCAGTGTAGGGGACAGGGCTTACGAGCAGTACTTC.

The chain combines TRBV6-6 with TRBJ2-1, with TRBD2 identical over 14 bases. The CDR3 length is 16 residues. V was clipped by 4 bases and J by 8 bases; unmatched bases: 7. Per germline, CDR1 MNHNY and CDR2 SVGAGI (reference sequence). The CDR3 DNA reads TGTGCCAGCAGTTCGACTAGCGGGGGGGCCTATCATGAGCAGTTCTTC. Its translation is CASSSTSGGAYHEQFF.

The J gene is TRBJ2-3, the V gene TRBV10-1, with a possible D match to TRBD2 (5 bases). From germline, CDR1 is WNHNN and CDR2 SYGVQD (reference sequence). Trimming removed 3 bases from V and 2 bases from J, with 21 bases in between. The CDR3 totals 18 residues. The CDR3 spells CASSDSRAAAVHTDTQYF. As DNA, the CDR3 is TGCGCCAGCAGTGATTCGCGGGCCGCAGCCGTACACACAGATACGCAGTATTTT.

The chain recombines TRBV27 with TRBJ1-5; D is uncertain. The CDR3 has 12 amino acids. Germline V gene lookup returns CDR1 MNHEY and CDR2 SMNVEV (reference sequence). Trimming cost V 6 bases and J 1 base, with 4 bases left between them. The CDR3 DNA is TGTGCCAGCAGGACAAGCAATCAGCCCCAGCATTTT. Protein sequence: CASRTSNQPQHF.

V is TRBV7-3 and J is TRBJ2-2; weak D call: TRBD1 (5 bases). The CDR3 totals 16 residues. Germline CDR1 is SGHTA and CDR2 is FQGTGA. V lost 1 base, J lost 3 bases, and 12 bases lay in between. In nucleotides, the CDR3 is TGTGCCAGCAGCTTAAGGTTAGGGGCTGACACCGGGGAGCTGTTTTTT. Translated, it gives CASSLRLGADTGELFF.

DNA for the CDR3: TGTGCCAGCAGTTTGGTGCGGGGGAGTCTCCCAGGTGGCTACGAGCAGTACTTC. Amino acids: CASSLVRGSLPGGYEQYF. The rearrangement joins TRBV27 to TRBJ2-7; 7 bases are shared with TRBD2. Looked up from germline, CDR1 is MNHEY and CDR2 is SMNVEV (reference sequence). Losses at the gene ends were 3 bases for V and 3 bases for J; bases not matched to a gene: 17. This CDR3 is 18 amino acids long.

The chain employs TRBV4-1 and TRBJ2-2, with a weak D call TRBD2 (5 bases). The length of the CDR3 is 15 residues. V was pared by 0 bases and J by 3 bases, with 8 bases between. Germline assignment: CDR1 MGHRA and CDR2 YSYEKL. CDR3 in amino acids: CASSQDFGDTGELFF. CDR3 nucleotide sequence: TGCGCCAGCAGCCAAGATTTCGGGGACACCGGGGAGCTGTTTTTT.

V gene TRBV28 combines with J gene TRBJ2-7; D is perhaps TRBD1 (5 bases). Germline V gene data show CDR1 as MDHEN and CDR2 as SYDVKM. Trimming took off 11 bases at V and 3 bases at J, with 11 bases between the two ends. The CDR3 totals 11 residues. The CDR3 here is CAARGYYEQYF. The CDR3 coding sequence is TGTGCCGCTAGGGGATACTACGAGCAGTACTTC.

The gene calls are TRBV5-1 and TRBJ2-1; 7 bases map to TRBD1. The CDR3 consists of 21 residues. V was clipped by 3 bases and J by 0 bases; unmatched bases: 21. Germline V gives CDR1 SGHRS, CDR2 YFSETQ. CDR3: CASSSALLDRFALSSYNEQFF. CDR3 in DNA: TGCGCCAGCAGCTCTGCTCTTCTGGACAGGTTTGCGTTGAGCTCCTACAATGAGCAGTTCTTC.